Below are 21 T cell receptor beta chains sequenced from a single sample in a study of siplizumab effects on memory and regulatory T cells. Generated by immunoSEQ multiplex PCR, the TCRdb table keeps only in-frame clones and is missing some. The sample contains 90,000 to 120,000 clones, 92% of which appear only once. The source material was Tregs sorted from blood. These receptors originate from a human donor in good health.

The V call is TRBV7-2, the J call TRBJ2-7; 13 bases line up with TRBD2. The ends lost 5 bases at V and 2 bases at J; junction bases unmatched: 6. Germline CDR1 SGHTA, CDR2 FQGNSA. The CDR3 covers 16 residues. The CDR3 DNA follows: TGTGCCAGCAGCCTGAGGACTAGCGGGAGAGCCTACGAGCAGTACTTC. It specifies CASSLRTSGRAYEQYF.

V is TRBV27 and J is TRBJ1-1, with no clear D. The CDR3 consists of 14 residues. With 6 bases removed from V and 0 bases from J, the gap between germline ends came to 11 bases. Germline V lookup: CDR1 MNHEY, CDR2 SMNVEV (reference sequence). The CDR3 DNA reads TGTGCCAGCAGACCAGGAGTGGTGAACACTGAAGCTTTCTTT. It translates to CASRPGVVNTEAFF.

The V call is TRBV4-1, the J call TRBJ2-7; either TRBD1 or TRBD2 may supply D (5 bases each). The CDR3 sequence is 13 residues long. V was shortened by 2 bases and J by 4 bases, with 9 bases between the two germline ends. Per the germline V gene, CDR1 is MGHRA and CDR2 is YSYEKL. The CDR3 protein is CASSQRDGYEQYF. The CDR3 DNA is TGCGCCAGCAGCCAAAGGGACGGGTACGAGCAGTACTTC.

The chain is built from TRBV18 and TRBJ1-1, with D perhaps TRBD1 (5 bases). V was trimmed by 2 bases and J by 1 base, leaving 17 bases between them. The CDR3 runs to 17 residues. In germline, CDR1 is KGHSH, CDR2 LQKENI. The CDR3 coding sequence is TGTGCCAGCTCACCAAATATCGGCCGAACAGGGAACACTGAAGCTTTCTTT. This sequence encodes CASSPNIGRTGNTEAFF.

The CDR3 loop reads CASSGRSGTNTGELFF. Written as DNA, the CDR3 is TGTGCCAGCAGCGGGAGAAGTGGGACGAACACCGGGGAGCTGTTTTTT. The chain employs TRBV4-2 and TRBJ2-2; weak D call: TRBD2 (5 bases). V was cut by 5 bases and J by 0 bases, with 13 bases left in between. Germline assignment: CDR1 LGHNA and CDR2 YNFKEQ. This CDR3 comprises 16 residues.

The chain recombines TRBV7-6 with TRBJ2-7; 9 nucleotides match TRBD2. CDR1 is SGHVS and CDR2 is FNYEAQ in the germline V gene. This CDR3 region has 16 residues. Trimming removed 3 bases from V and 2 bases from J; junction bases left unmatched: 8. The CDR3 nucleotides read TGTGCCAGCAGCTTGGCTACTAGCGGGCTTCCCTACGAGCAGTACTTC. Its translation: CASSLATSGLPYEQYF.

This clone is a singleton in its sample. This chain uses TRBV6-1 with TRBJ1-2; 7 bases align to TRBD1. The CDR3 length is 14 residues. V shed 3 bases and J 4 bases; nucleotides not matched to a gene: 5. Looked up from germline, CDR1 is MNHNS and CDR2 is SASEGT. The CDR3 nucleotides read TGTGCCAGCAGTGAGGGACAGCTTAGCTATGGCTACACCTTC. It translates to CASSEGQLSYGYTF.

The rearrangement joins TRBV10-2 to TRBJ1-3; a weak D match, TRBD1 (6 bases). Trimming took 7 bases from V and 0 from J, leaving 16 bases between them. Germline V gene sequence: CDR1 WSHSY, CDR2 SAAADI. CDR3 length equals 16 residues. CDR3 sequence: CASKSRDTSSGNTIYF. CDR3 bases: TGCGCCAGCAAATCCCGGGACACGAGCTCTGGAAACACCATATATTTT.

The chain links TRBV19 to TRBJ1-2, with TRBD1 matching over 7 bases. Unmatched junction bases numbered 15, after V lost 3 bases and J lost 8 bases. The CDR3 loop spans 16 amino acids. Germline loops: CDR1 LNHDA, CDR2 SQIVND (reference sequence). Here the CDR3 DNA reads TGTGCCAGTAGTATCTGGAGTCGGGACAGACCCCAGGGCTACACCTTC. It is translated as CASSIWSRDRPQGYTF.

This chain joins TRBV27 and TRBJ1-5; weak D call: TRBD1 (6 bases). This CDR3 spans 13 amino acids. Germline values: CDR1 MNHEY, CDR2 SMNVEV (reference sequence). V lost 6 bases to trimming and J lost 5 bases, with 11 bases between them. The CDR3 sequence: CASRPNRDQPQHF. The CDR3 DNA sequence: TGTGCCAGCAGGCCAAACAGGGATCAGCCCCAGCATTTT.

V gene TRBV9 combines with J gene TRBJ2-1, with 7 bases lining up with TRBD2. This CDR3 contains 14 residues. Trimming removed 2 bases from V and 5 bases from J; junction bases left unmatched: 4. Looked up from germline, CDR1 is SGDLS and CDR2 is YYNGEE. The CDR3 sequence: CASSVGGTNNEQFF. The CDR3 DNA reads TGTGCCAGCAGCGTGGGGGGGACCAACAATGAGCAGTTCTTC.

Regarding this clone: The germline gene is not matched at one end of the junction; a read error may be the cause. The CDR3 region is CASSLGGNYGYIF. The CDR3 region has the DNA TGTGCCAGCAGCTTGGGCGGGAACTATGGCTACATCTTC. The chain joins TRBV5-6 to TRBJ1-2; D is uncertain. Looked up from germline, CDR1 is SGHDT and CDR2 is YYEEEE. This CDR3 contains 13 residues.

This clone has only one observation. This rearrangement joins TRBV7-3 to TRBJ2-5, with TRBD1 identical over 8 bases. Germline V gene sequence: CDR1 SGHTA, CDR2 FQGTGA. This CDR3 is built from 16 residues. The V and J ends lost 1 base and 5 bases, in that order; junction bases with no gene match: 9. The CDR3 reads CASSLIGQGLPETQYF. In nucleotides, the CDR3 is TGTGCCAGCAGCTTAATCGGACAGGGCCTCCCCGAGACCCAGTACTTC. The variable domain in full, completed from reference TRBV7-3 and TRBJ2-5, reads GAGVSQTPSNKVTEKGKYVELRCDPISGHTALYWYRQSLGQGPEFLIYFQGTGAADDSGLPNDRFFAVRPEGSVSTLKIQRTERGDSAVYLCASSLIGQGLPETQYFGPGTRLLVL.

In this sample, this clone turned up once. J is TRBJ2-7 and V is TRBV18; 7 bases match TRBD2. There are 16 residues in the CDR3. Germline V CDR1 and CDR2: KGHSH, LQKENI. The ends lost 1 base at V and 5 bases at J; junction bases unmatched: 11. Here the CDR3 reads CASSPLLSAGAHEQYF. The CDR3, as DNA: TGTGCCAGCTCACCACTACTTTCCGCGGGAGCCCACGAGCAGTACTTC.

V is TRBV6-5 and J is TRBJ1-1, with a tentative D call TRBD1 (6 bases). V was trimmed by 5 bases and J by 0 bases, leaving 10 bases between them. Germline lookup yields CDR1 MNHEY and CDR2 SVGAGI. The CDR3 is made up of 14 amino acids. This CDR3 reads CASSRTGMNTEAFF. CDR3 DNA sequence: TGTGCCAGCAGTAGAACAGGGATGAACACTGAAGCTTTCTTT.

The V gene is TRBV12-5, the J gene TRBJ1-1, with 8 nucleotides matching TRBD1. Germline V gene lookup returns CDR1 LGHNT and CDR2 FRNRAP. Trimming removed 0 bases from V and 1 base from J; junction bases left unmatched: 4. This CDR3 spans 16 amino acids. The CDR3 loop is CASGLVRGPENTEAFF. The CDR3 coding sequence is TGTGCTAGTGGTTTGGTCAGGGGGCCCGAGAACACTGAAGCTTTCTTT. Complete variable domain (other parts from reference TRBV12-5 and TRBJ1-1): DARVTQTPRHKVTEMGQEVTMRCQPILGHNTVFWYRQTMMQGLELLAYFRNRAPLDDSGMPKDRFSAEMPDATLATLKIQPSEPRDSAVYFCASGLVRGPENTEAFFGQGTRLTVV.

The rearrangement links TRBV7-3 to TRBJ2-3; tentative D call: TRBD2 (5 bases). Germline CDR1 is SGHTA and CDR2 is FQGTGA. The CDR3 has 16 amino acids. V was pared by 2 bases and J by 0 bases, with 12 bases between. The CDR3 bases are TGTGCCAGCAGCTTACTTGGGAGCCTTAGCACAGATACGCAGTATTTT. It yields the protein CASSLLGSLSTDTQYF.

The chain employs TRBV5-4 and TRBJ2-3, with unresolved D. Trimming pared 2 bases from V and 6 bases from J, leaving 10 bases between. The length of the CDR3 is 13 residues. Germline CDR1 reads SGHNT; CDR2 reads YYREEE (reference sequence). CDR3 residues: CASSFTVLDTQYF. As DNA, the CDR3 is TGTGCCAGCAGCTTCACAGTCTTGGATACGCAGTATTTT.

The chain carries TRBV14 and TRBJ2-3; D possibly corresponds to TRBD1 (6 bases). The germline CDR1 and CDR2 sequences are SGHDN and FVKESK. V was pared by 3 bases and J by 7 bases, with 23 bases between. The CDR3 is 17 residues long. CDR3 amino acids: CASSQITGNLQPYTQYF. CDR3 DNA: TGTGCCAGCAGCCAGATCACAGGGAACTTACAGCCCTATACGCAGTATTTT.

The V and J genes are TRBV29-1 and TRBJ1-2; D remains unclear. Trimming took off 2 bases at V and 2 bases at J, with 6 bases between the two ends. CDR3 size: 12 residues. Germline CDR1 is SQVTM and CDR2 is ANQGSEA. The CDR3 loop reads CSVELVNYGYTF. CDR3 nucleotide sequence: TGCAGCGTTGAATTGGTCAACTATGGCTACACCTTC.

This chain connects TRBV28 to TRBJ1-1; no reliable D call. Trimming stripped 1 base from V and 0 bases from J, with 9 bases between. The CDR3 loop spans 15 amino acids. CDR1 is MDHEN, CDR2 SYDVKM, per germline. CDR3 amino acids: CASSLLERLNTEAFF. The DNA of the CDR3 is TGTGCCAGCAGTTTATTGGAGCGATTGAACACTGAAGCTTTCTTT.